This is a list of T cell receptor beta chains from one sample in a study of CD8 T cells in Susac syndrome. TCRdb redid the calling of the immunoSEQ multiplex PCR reads with MiXCR, one entry per CDR3 protein. The sample lists 75,000 to 95,000 distinct CDR3 sequences, around 90% occurring once. Sample: CD8+ T cells from PBMCs. Every receptor here comes from a human donor with multiple sclerosis. Both conserved end residues are part of each CDR3. D genes are given only for firm matches. Some rows have no size entry. The others give once, few or many, or a class for an expanded clone.

.	.	TRBV24-1	TRBJ1-5	TGTGCCACCAGTGATTTGGAGTCAGGGCAGCCCCAGCATTTT	CATSDLESGQPQHF
.	.	TRBV9	TRBJ2-6	TGTGCCAGCAGCAGGTCCGGGGCCAACGTCCTGACTTTC	CASSRSGANVLTF
.	.	TRBV14	TRBJ2-1	TGTGCCAGCAGCCCTCGAGGTGGCAATGAGCAGTTCTTC	CASSPRGGNEQFF
.	TRBD2	TRBV5-4	TRBJ2-7	TGTGCCAGCAGCTCGGAGCGGGAGGGCCTCGACGAGCAGTACTTC	CASSSEREGLDEQYF
.	TRBD2	TRBV27	TRBJ2-7	TGTGCCAGCAGTTTTAGCGGGAGCTTCCAGCAGTACTTC	CASSFSGSFQQYF
once	.	TRBV19	TRBJ2-5	TGTGCCAGTAGCCCTATGGGGGACGAGACCCAGTACTTC	CASSPMGDETQYF
once	.	TRBV20-1	TRBJ2-5	TGCAGTGCTAGTTACAACCCCGACATCTACCGAGAGACCCAGTACTTC	CSASYNPDIYRETQYF
.	.	TRBV12-3/TRBV12-4	TRBJ1-2	TGTGCCAGCAGTCCCGGACGCGCCTATGGCTACACCTTC	CASSPGRAYGYTF
.	.	TRBV9	TRBJ2-7	TGTGCCAGCAGCACGAACGGTATTTCGTACGAGCAGTACTTC	CASSTNGISYEQYF
.	.	TRBV5-1	TRBJ2-7	TGCGCCAGCAGCTTCGGGGTTAGGTACGAGCAGTACTTC	CASSFGVRYEQYF
.	.	TRBV12-3/TRBV12-4	TRBJ1-5	TGTGCCAGCAGTTTGCCGGGCCTCAATCAGCCCCAGCATTTT	CASSLPGLNQPQHF
.	TRBD2	TRBV6-6	TRBJ2-5	TGTGCCAGCAGTTACTCGGCTAGCGGGGGGTCCGCCCAGTACTTC	CASSYSASGGSAQYF
.	.	TRBV2	TRBJ2-1	TGTGCCAGCAGTGAAGCGCTTGAAGACAATGAGCAGTTCTTC	CASSEALEDNEQFF
.	.	TRBV4-3	TRBJ2-5	TGCGCCAGCAGCCAAGATTTCCTAGCCCAAGAGACCCAGTACTTC	CASSQDFLAQETQYF
.	TRBD2	TRBV29-1	TRBJ2-5	TGCAGCGTTGAGGCGGGACTAGCAGGGGAGACCCAGTACTTC	CSVEAGLAGETQYF
.	.	TRBV3-1	TRBJ1-5	TGTGCCAGCAGCCAAGATGCTGGGCCGCTATATAGCAATCAGCCCCAGCATTTT	CASSQDAGPLYSNQPQHF
.	.	TRBV9	TRBJ1-1	TGTGCCAGCAGCGTACGGGGACAGAACACTGAAGCTTTCTTT	CASSVRGQNTEAFF
.	.	TRBV27	TRBJ2-5	TGTGCCAGCAGTGCCACAGAAACCTCGAGGGAGACCCAGTACTTC	CASSATETSRETQYF
.	.	TRBV2	TRBJ1-5	TGTGCCAGCAGTGACGGACAGCCCCAGCATTTT	CASSDGQPQHF
once	TRBD1	TRBV9	TRBJ2-1	TGTGCCAGCAGCGTAAGGGGACAGGGGAGGGCTGAGCAGTTCTTC	CASSVRGQGRAEQFF
.	.	TRBV4-2	TRBJ1-1	TGTGCCAGCAGCCAATCATTAAAAAAGTTGGATGGCACTGAAGCTTTCTTT	CASSQSLKKLDGTEAFF
once	.	TRBV4-2	TRBJ1-1	TGTGCCAGCAGCCAACGGATGAACACTGAAGCTTTCTTT	CASSQRMNTEAFF
.	TRBD1	TRBV7-3	TRBJ1-1	TGTGCCAGCAGCTTAAGTGACAGGGGTAACACTGAAGCTTTCTTT	CASSLSDRGNTEAFF
.	TRBD1	TRBV5-1	TRBJ1-2	TGCGCCAGCAGCTTGACGGGACAGGGTTCAAACTATGGCTACACCTTC	CASSLTGQGSNYGYTF
.	.	TRBV6-5	TRBJ2-1	TGTGCCAGCAGTTACAACGGGGGAGACAATGAGCAGTTCTTC	CASSYNGGDNEQFF
.	.	TRBV13	TRBJ1-1	TGTGCCAGCAGCGTCGGGGGGTCTAGCACTGAAGCTTTCTTT	CASSVGGSSTEAFF
.	TRBD2	TRBV25-1	TRBJ2-1	TGTGCCAGCAGTGAATGGGGGACTAGCGGGTTCAATGAGCAGTTCTTC	CASSEWGTSGFNEQFF
.	TRBD2	TRBV4-3	TRBJ2-2	TGCGCCAGCAGCCAAGACTGGACTAGAAGATTGAACACCGGGGAGCTGTTTTTT	CASSQDWTRRLNTGELFF
.	.	TRBV27	TRBJ1-2	TGTGCCAGCAGTTTACGTGAAGAGGTGGAAGGCTACACCTTC	CASSLREEVEGYTF
.	TRBD1	TRBV19	TRBJ1-5	TGTGCCACCAGGTCGGGGACAGTTAGCAATCAGCCCCAGCATTTT	CATRSGTVSNQPQHF
.	TRBD1	TRBV29-1	TRBJ2-3	TGCAGCGTGACCGGGACAGGTGGAACAGATACGCAGTATTTT	CSVTGTGGTDTQYF
.	.	TRBV4-3	TRBJ2-1	TGCGCCAGCAGCCAAGAGGGGTTTGTGAACAATGAGCAGTTCTTC	CASSQEGFVNNEQFF
.	.	TRBV18	TRBJ2-7	TGTGCCAGCTCACCACAGGGGGGCGAGCAGTACTTC	CASSPQGGEQYF
.	.	TRBV20-1	TRBJ1-3	TGCAGTGCTCGAGGACTTGGAAACACCATATATTTT	CSARGLGNTIYF
.	.	TRBV30	TRBJ1-6	TGTGCCTGGAGTGAACCGGGACAATCGAATTCACCCCTCCACTTT	CAWSEPGQSNSPLHF
.	TRBD1	TRBV18	TRBJ2-2	TGTGCCAGCTCACCGGGACAGGTTGTCACCGGGGAGCTGTTTTTT	CASSPGQVVTGELFF
.	.	TRBV30	TRBJ1-3	TGTGCCTGGAGTGGGATAGACTCTGGAAACACCATATATTTT	CAWSGIDSGNTIYF
once	.	TRBV28	TRBJ2-7	TGTGCCAGCAGCCCCACTCTAGCAGCCAGCTCCTACGAGCAGTACTTC	CASSPTLAASSYEQYF
.	.	TRBV5-1	TRBJ2-7	TGCGCCAGCAGTGGCAGGGGGGGATTGGACCCCTACGAGCAGTACTTC	CASSGRGGLDPYEQYF
.	.	TRBV12-3/TRBV12-4	TRBJ2-1	TGTGCCAGCAAGATGGGGGCCCCCAATGAGCAGTTCTTC	CASKMGAPNEQFF
.	.	TRBV6-6	TRBJ1-1	TGTGCCAGCACCCCCGCGGGCCGGCTAAACACTGAAGCTTTCTTT	CASTPAGRLNTEAFF
.	TRBD1	TRBV2	TRBJ2-5	TGTGCCAGCAGTGGGAGACAGGGTGGAGTAGAGACCCAGTACTTC	CASSGRQGGVETQYF
.	TRBD1	TRBV3-1	TRBJ2-7	TGTGCCAGCAGCCAAGTAACAGGGGATTACTCCTACGAGCAGTACTTC	CASSQVTGDYSYEQYF
.	.	TRBV28	TRBJ1-3	TGTGCCAGCAGTTTTCCCTGGGGACGGGACTCTGGAAACACCATATATTTT	CASSFPWGRDSGNTIYF
.	.	TRBV7-3	TRBJ1-1	TGTGCCAGCAGCTTCACAGGGAGTGGCACTGAAGCTTTCTTT	CASSFTGSGTEAFF
.	.	TRBV7-2	TRBJ2-3	TGTGCCAGCAGCTTAGCGGGCGGGAAGAGCACAGATACGCAGTATTTT	CASSLAGGKSTDTQYF
once	TRBD1	TRBV5-6	TRBJ2-1	TGTGCCAGCAGCGACCAGGGGGCCAGGGATGAGCAGTTCTTC	CASSDQGARDEQFF
.	.	TRBV19	TRBJ2-1	TGTGCCAGTAACCTCGGAGGGAGGGGGACCAATGAGCAGTTCTTC	CASNLGGRGTNEQFF
few	.	TRBV7-9	TRBJ2-7	TGTGCCAGCAGCCGGGACAACTACGAGCAGTACTTC	CASSRDNYEQYF
.	.	TRBV27	TRBJ2-1	TGTGCCAGCAGTTTAACACTAGCTTACAATGAGCAGTTCTTC	CASSLTLAYNEQFF
.	.	TRBV30	TRBJ2-3	TGTGCCTGGAGGAACAGGCCCGAAGGCACAGATACGCAGTATTTT	CAWRNRPEGTDTQYF
.	.	TRBV7-2	TRBJ2-5	TGTGCCAGCAGCTCGCCAGGGGAGACCCAGTACTTC	CASSSPGETQYF
few	.	TRBV11-2	TRBJ2-1	TGTGCCAGCAGCGATGACCCCTACAATGAGCAGTTCTTC	CASSDDPYNEQFF
.	.	TRBV27	TRBJ1-2	TGTGCCAGCGGCCCCGGGACAACTCTTTATGGCTACACCTTC	CASGPGTTLYGYTF
.	.	TRBV3-1	TRBJ1-2	TGTGCCAGCAGCCCCCCCTTTATGGGGCAGGGAACGGATGGCTACACCTTC	CASSPPFMGQGTDGYTF